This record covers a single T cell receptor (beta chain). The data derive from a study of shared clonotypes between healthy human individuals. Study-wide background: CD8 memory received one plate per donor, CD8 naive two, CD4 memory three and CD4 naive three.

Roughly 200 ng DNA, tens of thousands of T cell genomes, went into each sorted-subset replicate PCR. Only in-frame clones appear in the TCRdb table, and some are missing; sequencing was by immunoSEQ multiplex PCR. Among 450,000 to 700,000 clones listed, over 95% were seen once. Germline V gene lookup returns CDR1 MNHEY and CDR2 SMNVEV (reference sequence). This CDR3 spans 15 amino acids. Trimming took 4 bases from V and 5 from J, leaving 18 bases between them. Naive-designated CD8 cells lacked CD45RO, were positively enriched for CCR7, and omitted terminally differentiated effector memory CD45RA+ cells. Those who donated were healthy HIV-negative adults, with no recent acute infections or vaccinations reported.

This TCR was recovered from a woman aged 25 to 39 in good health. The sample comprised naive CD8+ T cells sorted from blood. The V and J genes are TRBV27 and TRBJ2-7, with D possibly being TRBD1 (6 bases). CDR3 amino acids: CASSSSDRESHEQYF. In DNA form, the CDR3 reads TGTGCCAGCAGTTCCTCGGACAGAGAAAGCCACGAGCAGTACTTC.